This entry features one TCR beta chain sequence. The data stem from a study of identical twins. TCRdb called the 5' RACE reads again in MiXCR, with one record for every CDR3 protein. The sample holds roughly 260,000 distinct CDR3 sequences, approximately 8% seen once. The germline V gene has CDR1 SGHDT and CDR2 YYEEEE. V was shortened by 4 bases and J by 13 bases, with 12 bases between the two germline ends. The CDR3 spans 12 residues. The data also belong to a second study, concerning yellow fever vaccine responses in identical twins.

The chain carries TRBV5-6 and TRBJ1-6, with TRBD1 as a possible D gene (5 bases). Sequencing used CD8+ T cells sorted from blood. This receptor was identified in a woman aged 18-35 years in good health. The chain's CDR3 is CASSSSGPPLHF. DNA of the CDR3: TGTGCCAGCAGCAGCTCAGGGCCCCCCCTCCACTTT.